A selection of T cell receptor beta chains follows, all from one sample in a study of beta chain features in type 1 diabetes. Method: immunoSEQ multiplex PCR; TCRdb's copy keeps in-frame clones and lacks some. The sample consists of 250,000 or so clones, over 20% of them appearing once. The sample taken for sequencing was naive CD4+ T cells from blood. The receptors stem from a woman aged 40 to 50 with type 1 diabetes. Each CDR3 is given with its conserved first and last residue. The order of the fields is clone size, V gene, J gene, D gene, CDR3 DNA, CDR3 protein. D genes are given only for firm matches. Clone sizes are given selectively: once, few, many, or a class where the clone is expanded.

.	TRBV18	TRBJ2-3	.	TGTGCCAGCTCACCTCCGTCGGAGCCAGATACGCAGTATTTT	CASSPPSEPDTQYF
.	TRBV29-1	TRBJ2-3	.	TGCAGCGTTGAAGAGCGCGTGGTAGCGGCGTATACGCAGTATTTT	CSVEERVVAAYTQYF
.	TRBV5-1	TRBJ2-1	.	TGCGCCAGCAGCCCGGAAGGTGTTCGGAGTCTCAATGAGCAGTTCTTC	CASSPEGVRSLNEQFF
few	TRBV7-9	TRBJ1-4	.	TGTGCCAGCAGCTTAACAGGTGCTAATGAAAAACTGTTTTTT	CASSLTGANEKLFF
.	TRBV29-1	TRBJ2-1	.	TGCAGCGTTAACTATATTAATGAGCAGTTCTTC	CSVNYINEQFF
.	TRBV19	TRBJ1-1	.	TGTGCCAGTAGTACTACGAACACTGAAGCTTTCTTT	CASSTTNTEAFF
.	TRBV4-2	TRBJ2-5	.	TGTGCCAGCAGCCAAGGGGAGGCCGCAACGACCCAGTACTTC	CASSQGEAATTQYF
.	TRBV15	TRBJ1-2	.	TGTGCCACCAGCCGCCGGACAGTCAACTATGGCTACACCTTC	CATSRRTVNYGYTF
.	TRBV5-1	TRBJ2-5	.	TGCGCCAGCAGCGGAGGGACCGTTCAAGAGACCCAGTACTTC	CASSGGTVQETQYF
.	TRBV7-9	TRBJ2-5	.	TGTGCCAGCAGCCGCGTCGGCGGGGGCGGGGAGACCCAGTACTTC	CASSRVGGGGETQYF
few	TRBV18	TRBJ2-7	TRBD1	TGTGCCAGCTCACCGGGGGACAGGGGGGGTTACGAGCAGTACTTC	CASSPGDRGGYEQYF
few	TRBV4-3	TRBJ2-2	TRBD2	TGCGCCAGCAGCCAAGACGGGCCCAAAGCGGGAGTAACCGGGGAGCTGTTTTTT	CASSQDGPKAGVTGELFF
.	TRBV18	TRBJ2-5	TRBD2	TGTGCCAGCTCACCTCTTGCGGGAGTGGAGACCCAGTACTTC	CASSPLAGVETQYF
few	TRBV30	TRBJ1-2	TRBD1	TGTGCCTGGTCTACAGGGGAGAACTATGGCTACACCTTC	CAWSTGENYGYTF
.	TRBV29-1	TRBJ1-5	TRBD1	TGCAGCGTCGGGACAGAGTATAGCAATCAGCCCCAGCATTTT	CSVGTEYSNQPQHF
few	TRBV9	TRBJ2-1	.	TGTGCCAGCAGCCCAGGGGGAGGACCTGAGCAGTTCTTC	CASSPGGGPEQFF
few	TRBV5-1	TRBJ2-1	.	TGCGCCAGCATCGACGGAGAGTACAATGAGCAGTTCTTC	CASIDGEYNEQFF
.	TRBV30	TRBJ1-1	TRBD1	TGTGCCTGGAGTGAGGACAGGGATCGTGACGCTTTCTTT	CAWSEDRDRDAFF
.	TRBV29-1	TRBJ2-1	TRBD2	TGCTCCCGGGGGCTAGCGGGAGGGTTCTCCTACAATGAGCAGTTCTTC	CSRGLAGGFSYNEQFF
few	TRBV30	TRBJ2-7	.	TGTGCCTGGAGTAGGAGCTCCTACGAGCAGTACTTC	CAWSRSSYEQYF
.	TRBV15	TRBJ1-6	TRBD1	TGTGCCACCCAAGGGACAGTTAATTCACCCCTCCACTTT	CATQGTVNSPLHF
few	TRBV30	TRBJ2-7	TRBD2	TGTGCCTGGAGTTCGGGACTAGCGGGAGGGCCCGACGAGCAGTACTTC	CAWSSGLAGGPDEQYF
.	TRBV11-2	TRBJ1-2	TRBD1	TGTGCCAGCAGCGCGGACAGGGGAGACGGCTACACCTTC	CASSADRGDGYTF
.	TRBV19	TRBJ1-2	.	TGTGCCAGTATGAGGAACTATGGCTACACCTTC	CASMRNYGYTF
few	TRBV4-3	TRBJ2-2	TRBD1	TGCGCCAGCAGCCCTCACTCCGGGACAGTAAACACCGGGGAGCTGTTTTTT	CASSPHSGTVNTGELFF
.	TRBV5-1	TRBJ1-4	.	TGCGCCAGCAGCTTGGGGGGGGAAAATGAAAAACTGTTTTTT	CASSLGGENEKLFF
few	TRBV29-1	TRBJ1-1	TRBD1	TGCAGCGCCCGACAGGGTATGGTAGACACTGAAGCTTTCTTT	CSARQGMVDTEAFF
few	TRBV5-1	TRBJ2-7	.	TGCGCCAGCAGCACAGAACAGGGTAGTTACGAGCAGTACTTC	CASSTEQGSYEQYF
few	TRBV4-1	TRBJ2-5	.	TGCGCCAGCAGCCAAGCTTCGGACTCCCAAGAGACCCAGTACTTC	CASSQASDSQETQYF
.	TRBV2	TRBJ2-5	TRBD2	TGTGCCAGCTCCCGACTAGCGGGAGGTGAGACCCAGTACTTC	CASSRLAGGETQYF
.	TRBV9	TRBJ2-4	.	TGTGCCAGCAGCGGACAGGGTGAAAAGAGCGGGGCCAAAAACATTCAGTACTTC	CASSGQGEKSGAKNIQYF
few	TRBV5-1	TRBJ2-3	.	TGCGCCAGCAGCTTGGACCCGGGAGAAACAGATACGCAGTATTTT	CASSLDPGETDTQYF
.	TRBV4-3	TRBJ2-7	.	TGCGCCAGCAGCCACGGGGAAGGATCTGGCGAGCAGTACTTC	CASSHGEGSGEQYF
.	TRBV2	TRBJ1-5	.	TGTGCCAGCAGTGTGGAGGGGAATCAGCCCCAGCATTTT	CASSVEGNQPQHF
.	TRBV7-8	TRBJ2-5	.	TGTGCCAGCAGCTGGCCAACGGGAAAAGAGACCCAGTACTTC	CASSWPTGKETQYF
few	TRBV5-1	TRBJ2-7	.	TGCGCCAGCAGCATACAGGGATCGGTATACGAGCAGTACTTC	CASSIQGSVYEQYF
.	TRBV7-9	TRBJ2-3	TRBD2	TGTGCCAGCAGCATCCAACTAGCGGGAGGGCCCGGGGATACGCAGTATTTT	CASSIQLAGGPGDTQYF
.	TRBV5-4	TRBJ1-1	.	TGTGCCAGCAGCTTGGGAAGGGGTCCCAGGGTGAACACTGAAGCTTTCTTT	CASSLGRGPRVNTEAFF
.	TRBV19	TRBJ2-2	.	TGTGCCAGTAGTATAGGGGGCACGAACACCGGGGAGCTGTTTTTT	CASSIGGTNTGELFF
.	TRBV6-5	TRBJ1-1	TRBD1	TGTGCCAGCAGTTACCAGGGGGTCCAAAACACTGAAGCTTTCTTT	CASSYQGVQNTEAFF
few	TRBV25-1	TRBJ2-1	.	TGTGTCGTCGACAGTGCCTATGGTGAGCAGTTCTTC	CVVDSAYGEQFF
once	TRBV5-5	TRBJ1-2	TRBD1	TGTGCCAGCAGCCCTGGAGGCCTTTACACAGGGGGCGGCTATGGCTACACCTTC	CASSPGGLYTGGGYGYTF
few	TRBV10-3	TRBJ2-2	TRBD1	TGTGCCATCAGTGATGAGGGGGCTTCGAACACCGGGGAGCTGTTTTTT	CAISDEGASNTGELFF
few	TRBV5-1	TRBJ2-1	TRBD1	TGCGCCAGCAGCGTGACAGGGAATCACAATGAGCAGTTCTTC	CASSVTGNHNEQFF
few	TRBV11-2	TRBJ2-4	.	TGTGCCAGCAGCTTAGATCGTCTAGCCAAAAACATTCAGTACTTC	CASSLDRLAKNIQYF
.	TRBV4-3	TRBJ2-7	TRBD2	TGCGCCAGCAGCCAAGAGTATAGCGGGGGTCCTCGCGCCTACGAGCAGTACTTC	CASSQEYSGGPRAYEQYF
few	TRBV5-6	TRBJ1-1	.	TGTGCCAGCAGAGGGTATGCGGGCACTGAAGCTTTCTTT	CASRGYAGTEAFF
.	TRBV7-9	TRBJ2-7	.	TGTGCCAGCAGCTTCCTAGGGGGCTCCTACGAGCAGTACTTC	CASSFLGGSYEQYF
once	TRBV11-1	TRBJ2-5	TRBD1	TGTGCCAGCAGCTACCGACACGGGACAGCAGAGACCCAGTACTTC	CASSYRHGTAETQYF
few	TRBV9	TRBJ2-5	.	TGTGCCAGCAGCGTAGCCGGGATCCGGGAGACCCAGTACTTC	CASSVAGIRETQYF
.	TRBV7-2	TRBJ2-2	TRBD1	TGTGCCAGCAGCTCGGGACAGGGGGTGATGTTTTTT	CASSSGQGVMFF
few	TRBV18	TRBJ1-2	TRBD1	TGTGCCAGCTCACCACTGCAGGGGGACTATGGCTACACCTTC	CASSPLQGDYGYTF
.	TRBV5-4	TRBJ1-6	TRBD1	TGTGCCAGCAGCCTGGACAGGGGGAATTCACCCCTCCACTTT	CASSLDRGNSPLHF